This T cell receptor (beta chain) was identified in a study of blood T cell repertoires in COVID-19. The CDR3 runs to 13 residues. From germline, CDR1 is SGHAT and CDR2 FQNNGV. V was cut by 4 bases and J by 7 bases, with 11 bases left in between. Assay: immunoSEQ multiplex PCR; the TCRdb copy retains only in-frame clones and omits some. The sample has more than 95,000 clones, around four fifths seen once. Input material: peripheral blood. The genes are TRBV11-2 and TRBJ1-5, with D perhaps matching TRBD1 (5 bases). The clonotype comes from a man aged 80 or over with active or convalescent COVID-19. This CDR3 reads CASSWTSGQPQHF. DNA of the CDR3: TGTGCCAGCAGCTGGACATCAGGACAGCCCCAGCATTTT.